This T cell receptor beta chain was documented in a study of cytomegalovirus exposure and HLA in healthy donors. Whole-study findings and limits: TRBV6-2, TRBV6-3 and other indistinguishable V segments were excluded. It was only CMV serostatus that was available as immune exposure information. Cytomegalovirus status was reportedly diagnosed by the classifier with high specificity and sensitivity. Many donors carried some public TCRs, although rarity characterized most TCR sequences.

This PCR relied on a set of 60 Vbeta primers and 13 Jbeta primers. Sequenced by immunoSEQ multiplex PCR; TCRdb stores in-frame clones only, minus some. Seen here are about 150,000 clones, about 73% observed once, and the top ten hold approximately 13%. The V gene end was trimmed by 2 bases and the J gene end by 2 bases; junction bases not matched to a gene: 1. The CDR3 contains 14 residues. Germline CDR1 reads SGHDT; CDR2 reads YYEEEE. In the case of this clone: Its antigen is not known.

Sequenced input: PBMCs. The V and J genes are TRBV5-6 and TRBJ2-5; 9 bases align to TRBD2. The receptor comes from a woman between 45 and 65 years old in good health and CMV-seropositive. CDR3 residues: CASSFLAGQETQYF. CDR3 nucleotide sequence: TGTGCCAGCAGCTTTCTAGCGGGGCAAGAGACCCAGTACTTC. The variable domain in full, completed from reference TRBV5-6 and TRBJ2-5, reads DAGVTQSPTHLIKTRGQQVTLRCSPKSGHDTVSWYQQALGQGPQFIFQYYEEEERQRGNFPDRFSGHQFPNYSSELNVNALLLGDSALYLCASSFLAGQETQYFGPGTRLLVL.